The T cell receptor beta chain described here comes from a study of immune evolution from preneoplasia to lung adenocarcinoma. Macro-dissection enriched premalignant or tumor cells before nucleic acid extraction. Sequencing was performed with immunoSEQ multiplex PCR; in TCRdb, only in-frame clones are kept and a portion is missing. Of 15,000 or so clones listed, around 86% were seen once; the top ten hold approximately 3%. V gave up 9 bases and J gave up 5 bases, with 20 bases separating them. The CDR3 is 14 residues long. Germline V gives CDR1 MDHEN, CDR2 SYDVKM. The TCR comes from a donor aged 70 or older with lung adenocarcinoma. The rearrangement uses TRBV28 and TRBJ2-7; tentatively, D is TRBD1 (5 bases). The sequenced sample was FFPE lung adenocarcinoma in situ tissue. The CDR3 coding sequence is TGTGCCAGTTCGGGCGGAGTAGTCAGGGACGAGCAGTACTTC. It specifies CASSGGVVRDEQYF.